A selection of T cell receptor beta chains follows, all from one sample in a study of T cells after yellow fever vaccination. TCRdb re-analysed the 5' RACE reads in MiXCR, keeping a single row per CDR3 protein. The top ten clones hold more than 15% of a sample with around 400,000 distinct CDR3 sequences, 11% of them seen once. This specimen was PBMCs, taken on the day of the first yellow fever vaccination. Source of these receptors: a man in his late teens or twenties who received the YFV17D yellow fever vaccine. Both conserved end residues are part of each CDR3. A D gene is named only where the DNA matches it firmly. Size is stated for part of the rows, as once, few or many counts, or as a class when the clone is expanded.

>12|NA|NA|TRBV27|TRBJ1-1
CASNKGGSEAFF
TGTGCCAGCAATAAAGGGGGATCTGAAGCTTTCTTT
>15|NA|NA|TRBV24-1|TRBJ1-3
CATSALRQSGNTIYF
TGTGCCACCAGTGCCCTTCGGCAATCTGGAAACACCATATATTTT
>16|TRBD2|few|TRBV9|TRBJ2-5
CASSVELAGYQETQYF
TGTGCCAGCAGCGTAGAACTAGCGGGGTACCAAGAGACCCAGTACTTC
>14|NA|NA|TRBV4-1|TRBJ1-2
CASSQGKGSYGYTF
TGCGCCAGCAGCCAAGGGAAGGGTTCGTATGGCTACACCTTC
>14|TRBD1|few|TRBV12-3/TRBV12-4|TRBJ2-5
CASSQVGQGETQYF
TGTGCCAGCAGTCAGGTTGGACAGGGTGAGACCCAGTACTTC
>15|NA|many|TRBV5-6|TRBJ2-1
CASSLGLIYYNEQFF
TGTGCCAGCAGCTTGGGGCTTATCTACTACAATGAGCAGTTCTTC
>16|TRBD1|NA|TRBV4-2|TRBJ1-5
CASSQEGQGDNQPQHF
TGTGCCAGCAGCCAAGAAGGTCAGGGGGACAATCAGCCCCAGCATTTT
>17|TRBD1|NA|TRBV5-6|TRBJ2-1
CASSRAPGQDRDNEQFF
TGTGCCAGCAGCCGAGCTCCCGGACAGGATCGGGACAATGAGCAGTTCTTC
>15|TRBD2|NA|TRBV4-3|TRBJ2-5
CASWWEGHTTETQYF
TGCGCCAGCTGGTGGGAGGGCCATACTACTGAGACCCAGTACTTC
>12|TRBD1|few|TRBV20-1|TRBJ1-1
CSVRDRVTEAFF
TGCAGTGTACGGGACAGGGTCACTGAAGCTTTCTTT
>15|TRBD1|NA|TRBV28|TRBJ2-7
CASSPFDRGLYEQYF
TGTGCCAGCAGTCCCTTTGACAGGGGGCTGTACGAGCAGTACTTC